The present TCR beta chain was sequenced within a study of blood T cell repertoires in COVID-19 (dated by TCRdb to the early 2020s). Context from the whole study: For ImmuneRACE Cohort 3, a participant was defined as recovered based on two consecutive negative NP/OP PCR tests, clearance by a healthcare professional, or resolution of symptoms. The repertoires were released in a freely available public database intended as a resource for research on the immune response to SARS-CoV-2. Samples covering the acute and convalescent phases of COVID-19 were provided by collaborators in the United States, Italy and Spain. HLA class I and class II types, where available, came from metadata supplied by the sample provider rather than from assay-based typing. The dataset comprised deeply sampled blood TCRbeta repertoires from subjects exposed to, actively infected with, or recovered from COVID-19. The material from the prospective study consisted of cDNA or gDNA derived from T cells, B-cell-depleted T cells, or PBMCs. Nearly every sample came with metadata listing a de-identified subject ID, COVID-19 status, age in years and sex. The samples were drawn from the first 160 participants of the ongoing ImmuneRACE study and from 1,254 subjects provided by 6 global collaborators.

On this clone itself: Its antigen has not been determined. Base quality data are lacking; no much larger clone is found one base away.

TCRbeta CDR3 regions were amplified from genomic DNA using the immunoSEQ Assay, a bias-controlled multiplex PCR. The paper's processing steps were these. Within the assay, amplification of reference gene primers was used to estimate how many nucleated cells each sample contained. To quantify the absolute abundance of each unique TCRbeta CDR3 rearrangement, sequence reads were collapsed and filtered. Productive Simpson clonality was computed per sample as the square root of Simpson's diversity index over productive rearrangements. This immuneACCESS table, as held by TCRdb, lists in-frame sequences with V and J called but not all clones. Of the missing ones, under half trace to an unresolved V gene in checked studies; the others have no known cause. The V and J calls and clone size are taken from that table; D and trimming were inferred from the DNA. Within this sample are 200,000 to 250,000 clones, with about nine tenths of them counted one time only. The leading ten clones occupy 7% to 9% of the sample.

The full study reports these points: Clinical and demographic metadata were provided uncurated, with the amount varying by source and participant.

The CDR3 numbers 17 residues from cysteine through phenylalanine. Left in the record is the CDR3 DNA by itself, 51 bases read in frame from the first base. The germline V gene specifies SGHTA as CDR1 and FQGTGA as CDR2. V is trimmed back by 5 bases and J by 3 bases, and the junction contains 11 bases that no gene match accounts for. Enrolling through a virtual design, the prospective study's participants ranged in age from roughly 18 to 90 years and lived across 24 United States geographic areas. Cohort assignment in the prospective study relied on participant-reported clinical history from a screening survey and a study questionnaire. Each participant in the prospective study had whole blood, serum and a nasopharyngeal or oropharyngeal swab collected by mobile phlebotomists. Prospective study participants could optionally give additional blood draws and questionnaires over an approximately two-month period. Prospective study blood samples were shipped either frozen or at room temperature before DNA extraction.

The source is a man aged 25 to 40 in a cohort exposed to, infected with or recovered from COVID-19 (not recorded which). The sequence joins TRBV7-3 to TRBJ2-3; the junction holds 10 bases that match TRBD2. The sequencing input was PBMCs or T cells enriched from blood (not recorded which). DNA sequence: TGTGCCAGCAGCCCTATCGCTAGCGGGAGCAGTACAGATACGCAGTATTTT. Its product reads: CASSPIASGSSTDTQYF. Supplemented by the reference TRBV7-3 and TRBJ2-3 proteins around the CDR3, the complete variable domain is GAGVSQTPSNKVTEKGKYVELRCDPISGHTALYWYRQSLGQGPEFLIYFQGTGAADDSGLPNDRFFAVRPEGSVSTLKIQRTERGDSAVYLCASSPIASGSSTDTQYFGPGTRLTVL.